The rows below give T cell receptor beta chains drawn from one sample of a study of sequential checkpoint blockade in melanoma. Measured with immunoSEQ multiplex PCR; TCRdb has only the in-frame clones, and not every one. Of about 38,000 clones listed, around nine tenths are singletons. The starting material was CD8+ T cells sorted from blood (inferred from file names), obtained from a patient given nivolumab and ipilimumab in sequence. The origin of the receptors is a human donor with melanoma. Both conserved end residues are part of each CDR3. Each record gives: V gene, J gene, clone size, CDR3 length, D gene, CDR3 DNA, CDR3 protein. D genes are given only for firm matches. Clone size is given for some rows only: seen once, a few or many times, or a class if the clone is expanded.

TRBV7-3	TRBJ2-1	.	15	TRBD2	TGTGCCAGCAGCTTAATGCCGGGAGGGCAAAATGAGCAGTTCTTC	CASSLMPGGQNEQFF
TRBV13	TRBJ2-1	.	16	.	TGTGCCAGCACCCAGACAGGATTCGCCTCCTACAATGAGCAGTTCTTC	CASTQTGFASYNEQFF
TRBV28	TRBJ2-7	.	17	TRBD1	TGTGCCAGCAGTTTATGGGGGACAGGGAGCGCCAGCCACGAGCAGTACTTC	CASSLWGTGSASHEQYF
TRBV7-9	TRBJ1-3	.	14	.	TGTGCCAGCAGCGGGAGGGGTTCCGGAAACACCATATATTTT	CASSGRGSGNTIYF
TRBV7-9	TRBJ1-1	.	15	TRBD1	TGTGCCAGCAGCTCGCCTCTGGACAGGGTAACTGAAGCTTTCTTT	CASSSPLDRVTEAFF
TRBV5-4	TRBJ1-1	.	15	TRBD1	TGTGCCAGCACCCAGGTCGGGACAGCAAACACTGAAGCTTTCTTT	CASTQVGTANTEAFF
TRBV27	TRBJ1-4	few	16	.	TGTGCCAGCAGTAGCTTATGGTTGGCAGGGCAAGAAAAACTGTTTTTT	CASSSLWLAGQEKLFF
TRBV4-3	TRBJ2-1	.	16	TRBD1	TGCGCCAGCAGCCAAGACTTCGGGGGGACAGGGGATGAGCAGTTCTTC	CASSQDFGGTGDEQFF
TRBV28	TRBJ2-1	.	20	TRBD2	TGTGCCAGCAGTTCCGCTATGGGTGCGAAGCGGGAGGGGTCCTACAATGAGCAGTTCTTC	CASSSAMGAKREGSYNEQFF
TRBV27	TRBJ1-5	.	14	.	TGTGCCAGCAGTTTTTTTCGAGGCAATCAGCCCCAGCATTTT	CASSFFRGNQPQHF
TRBV5-4	TRBJ2-3	.	16	TRBD1	TGTGCCAGCAGCTTGGCCGGGACAGGGAGGACAGATACGCAGTATTTT	CASSLAGTGRTDTQYF
TRBV4-2	TRBJ2-1	.	16	.	TGTGCCAGCAGCCAAGATTCGAGCGGAACATACAATGAGCAGTTCTTC	CASSQDSSGTYNEQFF
TRBV27	TRBJ1-3	.	15	.	TGTGCCAGCAGTTTATGGGGGGGCTCTGGAAACACCATATATTTT	CASSLWGGSGNTIYF
TRBV28	TRBJ2-7	few	12	.	TGTGCCAGCAGTTTCGACAGCTACGAGCAGTACTTC	CASSFDSYEQYF
TRBV14	TRBJ2-5	.	14	TRBD1	TGTGCCAGCAGCCAAACCACAGGGGGATGGACCCAGTACTTC	CASSQTTGGWTQYF
TRBV5-1	TRBJ2-3	.	19	TRBD2	TGCGCCAGCAGCCCGGGACTAGCGGGAGGGCCGGGTGTGACAGATACGCAGTATTTT	CASSPGLAGGPGVTDTQYF
TRBV2	TRBJ2-7	.	11	.	TGTGCCAGCAGTGACAACTGGGAGCAGTACTTC	CASSDNWEQYF
TRBV14	TRBJ1-1	.	13	.	TGTGCCAGCAGCCAAGATCCGTCGGGTGAAGCTTTCTTT	CASSQDPSGEAFF
TRBV5-5	TRBJ1-1	.	15	TRBD1	TGTGCCAGCAGCCCGCTTGACAGGGCTAACACTGAAGCTTTCTTT	CASSPLDRANTEAFF
TRBV7-9	TRBJ1-4	.	13	.	TGTGCCAGCCAAGGACAGAGTAATGAAAAACTGTTTTTT	CASQGQSNEKLFF
TRBV19	TRBJ1-1	.	15	TRBD1	TGTGCCAGTAGTAACCCCTGGACAGGGCGAACTGAAGCTTTCTTT	CASSNPWTGRTEAFF
TRBV27	TRBJ1-4	.	15	.	TGTGCCAGCAGTCCCTCTGGGGGCCTAGGTTCGAAACTGTTTTTT	CASSPSGGLGSKLFF
TRBV19	TRBJ2-7	.	14	.	TGTGCCAGTAGGCCGGGACTGGGTACCTACGAGCAGTACTTC	CASRPGLGTYEQYF